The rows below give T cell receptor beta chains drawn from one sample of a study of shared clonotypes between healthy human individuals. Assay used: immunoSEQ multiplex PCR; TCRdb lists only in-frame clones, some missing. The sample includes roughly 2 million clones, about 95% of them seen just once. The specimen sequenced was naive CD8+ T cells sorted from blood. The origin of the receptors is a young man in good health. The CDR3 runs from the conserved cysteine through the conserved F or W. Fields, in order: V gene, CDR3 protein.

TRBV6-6 CASSHIYEQYF
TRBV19 CASSLVGYEQYF
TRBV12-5 CASARLAGGGDQETQYF
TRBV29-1 CSGTSGTDTQYF
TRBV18 CASSRQGSNEQYF
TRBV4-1 CASSQAPWTQETQYF
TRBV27 CASSNGTGVYNEQFF
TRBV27 CASSLQGGAEAFF
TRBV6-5 CASSYGGGEAQYF
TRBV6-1 CASSEGGLRQETQYF
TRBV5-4 CASSLVPTGNEKLFF
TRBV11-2 CASSPGEGNTDTQYF
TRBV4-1 CASSQGGGLRETQYF
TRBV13 CASNVQGAYNEQFF
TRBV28 CASSQQGAGGYTF
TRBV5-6 CASSPGTGGSTEAFF
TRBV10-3 CAISSGTSQETQYF
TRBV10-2 CASSESMDEQFF
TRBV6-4 CASREDRRETQYF
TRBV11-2 CASSAGREGLFF
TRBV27 CASSPRTGPTGELFF
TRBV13 CASSFLGAGGSCTDTQYF
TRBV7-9 CASSPRVGERGSYNEQFF
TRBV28 CASSSLAGGPDTQYF
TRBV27 CASSLARVGEQYF
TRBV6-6 CASRPTGNQPQHF
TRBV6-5 CASSAPPFGTGELFF
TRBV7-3 CASSTRQVWDFRGETQYF
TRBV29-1 CSVEVVGELFF
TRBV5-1 CASSSPDYEQYF
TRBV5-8 CASRAGGSYGYTF
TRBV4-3 CASSQGTSGREDTGELFF
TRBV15 CATSVGLGTEAFF
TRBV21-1 CASSKGGQDTGELFF
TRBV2 CASSGAFNYGYTF
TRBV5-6 CASSFKREQFF
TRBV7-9 CASSLTWGSGELFF
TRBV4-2 CASSQMQQEGEKLFF
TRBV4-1 CASSQELWQGAYEQYF
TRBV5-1 CASSLITSGSEWGYNEQFF
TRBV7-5 CARRPTGEEDEKLFF
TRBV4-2 CASSQDTRVYEQYF
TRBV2 CAEGGGTEAFF
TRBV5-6 CASGKGGLEGSYEQYF
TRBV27 CASSYRGGDQPQHF
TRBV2 CASSEGGSGYHEQYF
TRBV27 CASSLKGGTYEQYF